The 18 T cell receptor beta chains below all came from one sample that was sequenced in a study of cytomegalovirus exposure and HLA in healthy donors. Amplification used 60 Vbeta primers and 13 Jbeta primers. Profiling relied on immunoSEQ multiplex PCR, and the TCRdb table lists in-frame clones only, not all of them. The table has approximately 210,000 clones, roughly 77% seen once. Material for sequencing was PBMCs. These receptors were obtained from a male donor in good health and CMV-seropositive.

This chain joins TRBV5-1 and TRBJ1-1; no definite D call. The CDR3 spans 13 residues. The V end was cut by 0 bases, the J end by 2 bases, with 5 bases between. Per germline, CDR1 SGHRS and CDR2 YFSETQ. The CDR3 sequence is CASSLALNTEAFF. In nucleotides, the CDR3 is TGCGCCAGCAGCTTGGCCCTCAACACTGAAGCTTTCTTT.

CDR3 region: CATPGQVFHEQFF. CDR3 coding DNA: TGTGCCACCCCGGGACAGGTCTTCCATGAGCAGTTCTTC. The V gene is TRBV28, the J gene TRBJ2-1, with 8 bases fitting TRBD1. Germline assignment: CDR1 MDHEN and CDR2 SYDVKM. The trim removed 10 bases at V and 8 bases at J, leaving 10 bases unmatched. The CDR3 length is 13 residues.

This clone came up once. CDR3 bases: TGTGCCAGCAGTACGGGACTAGCGGGAGGATGGATCGCCACAGATACGCAGTATTTT. Amino acids: CASSTGLAGGWIATDTQYF. J is TRBJ2-3 and V is TRBV27, with 15 bases aligning to TRBD2. The CDR3 has 19 amino acids. The V segment lost 5 bases and the J segment 2 bases; nucleotides outside the gene matches: 11. The germline gives CDR1 MNHEY, CDR2 SMNVEV (reference sequence).

J is TRBJ1-6 and V is TRBV2; tentative D call: TRBD1 (5 bases). Trimming took off 6 bases at V and 3 bases at J, with 9 bases between the two ends. The CDR3 is 14 amino acids. Per the germline V gene, CDR1 is SNHLY and CDR2 is FYNNEI. The DNA for the CDR3 is TGTGCCAGCAGACCTGACAGCTATAATTCACCCCTCCACTTT. Translated, it gives CASRPDSYNSPLHF. The full variable domain, in which reference TRBV2 and TRBJ1-6 provide the parts outside the CDR3, is EPEVTQTPSHQVTQMGQEVILRCVPISNHLYFYWYRQILGQKVEFLVSFYNNEISEKSEIFDDQFSVERPDGSNFTLKIRSTKLEDSAMYFCASRPDSYNSPLHFGNGTRLTVT.

This chain joins TRBV7-2 and TRBJ2-3; D is unresolved. The CDR3 is 15 amino acids. Germline CDR1 SGHTA, CDR2 FQGNSA. The V end lost 4 bases, the J end lost 1 base, and 12 bases lay between the germline ends. For the CDR3, the DNA is TGTGCCAGCAGCTGGTATAGCAGAGGCACAGATACGCAGTATTTT. This encodes CASSWYSRGTDTQYF.

The chain employs TRBV27 and TRBJ2-1, with 11 bases that match TRBD2. This CDR3 is built from 15 residues. In germline, CDR1 is MNHEY, CDR2 SMNVEV (reference sequence). V lost 6 bases and J lost 4; bases outside the gene matches: 5. The CDR3 loop is CASSPSGGRYNEQFF. CDR3 nucleotides: TGTGCCAGCAGCCCTAGCGGGGGGCGATACAATGAGCAGTTCTTC.

The chain is built from TRBV5-4 and TRBJ2-5, with 7 nucleotides matching TRBD2. From germline, CDR1 is SGHNT and CDR2 YYREEE (reference sequence). With 5 bases clipped from V and 1 base from J, the junction kept 2 bases outside the gene matches. The CDR3 is 13 amino acids. CDR3 nucleotides: TGTGCCAGCAGTTGGACTAGCCAAGAGACCCAGTACTTC. Residues: CASSWTSQETQYF.

The chain has TRBV18 and TRBJ2-2, with D perhaps matching TRBD2 (6 bases). V was shortened by 6 bases and J by 7 bases, with 9 bases between the two germline ends. CDR1 and CDR2 from the germline V gene are KGHSH and LQKENI. This CDR3 is 12 amino acids long. This CDR3 is CASSQAGGELFF. In nucleotides, the CDR3 is TGTGCCAGCTCCCAAGCGGGCGGGGAGCTGTTTTTT.

This chain uses TRBV6-5 with TRBJ1-1, with no clear D. V gave up 5 bases and J gave up 11 bases, with 18 bases separating them. Germline V gives CDR1 MNHEY, CDR2 SVGAGI. The CDR3 is 13 amino acids. The CDR3 here is CASSRGGGSRAFF. The CDR3 DNA reads as TGTGCCAGCAGTCGCGGAGGCGGCAGTAGGGCTTTCTTT.

The chain links TRBV9 to TRBJ2-7, with 7 bases identical to TRBD2. This CDR3 spans 15 amino acids. Germline CDR1 is SGDLS and CDR2 is YYNGEE. With 0 bases clipped from V and 4 bases from J, the junction kept 7 bases outside the gene matches. The CDR3 spells CASSVGGEGIYEQYF. The CDR3 DNA follows: TGTGCCAGCAGCGTAGGGGGGGAGGGTATTTACGAGCAGTACTTC.

This clone was observed a handful of times. V usage is TRBV11-2 and J usage is TRBJ1-2; tentative D call: TRBD1 (5 bases). V shed 5 bases and J shed 4 bases, with 20 bases lying between them. CDR3 length equals 16 residues. Germline lookup yields CDR1 SGHAT and CDR2 FQNNGV. CDR3 loop: CASSELAAQGRYGYTF. In DNA form, the CDR3 reads TGTGCCAGCAGCGAACTGGCAGCGCAGGGTCGCTATGGCTACACCTTC. Complete variable domain (other parts from reference TRBV11-2 and TRBJ1-2): EAGVAQSPRYKIIEKRQSVAFWCNPISGHATLYWYQQILGQGPKLLIQFQNNGVVDDSQLPKDRFSAERLKGVDSTLKIQPAKLEDSAVYLCASSELAAQGRYGYTFGSGTRLTVV.

In its sample, this clone was seen a few times. The genes are TRBV7-2 and TRBJ2-1, with 16 bases aligning to TRBD2. The trim removed 5 bases at V and 10 bases at J, leaving 17 bases unmatched. The CDR3 has 19 residues. Per the germline V gene, CDR1 is SGHTA and CDR2 is FQGNSA. The CDR3 loop is CASSITGTSGRGSAGEQFF. In DNA form, the CDR3 reads TGTGCCAGCAGCATAACCGGGACTAGCGGGAGGGGTAGCGCGGGCGAGCAGTTCTTC. Full variable domain (remainder filled in from reference TRBV7-2 and TRBJ2-1): GAGVSQSPSNKVTEKGKDVELRCDPISGHTALYWYRQSLGQGLEFLIYFQGNSAPDKSGLPSDRFSAERTGGSVSTLTIQRTQQEDSAVYLCASSITGTSGRGSAGEQFFGPGTRLTVL.

V is TRBV7-9 and J is TRBJ1-4; D not certain. Germline V gene sequence: CDR1 SEHNR, CDR2 FQNEAQ (reference sequence). With 4 bases removed from V and 7 bases from J, the gap between germline ends came to 13 bases. This CDR3 comprises 14 residues. CDR3 protein: CASSSLVPGEKLFF. The CDR3 DNA reads as TGTGCCAGCAGCTCTTTGGTCCCCGGTGAAAAACTGTTTTTT.

The V call is TRBV7-9, the J call TRBJ2-5; 9 nucleotides match TRBD1. Matching the DNA end better, TRBJ2-7 makes the J call doubtful. This CDR3 has 17 residues. Germline V gives CDR1 SEHNR, CDR2 FQNEAQ (reference sequence). The CDR3 sequence: CASSFPPGQGPSYEQYF. Written as DNA, the CDR3 is TGTGCCAGCAGCTTCCCCCCCGGACAGGGGCCGTCCTACGAGCAGTACTTC.

The V call is TRBV29-1, the J call TRBJ2-2, with 9 bases lining up with TRBD1. Per germline, CDR1 SQVTM and CDR2 ANQGSEA. V trimming: 7 bases; J trimming: 6 bases; junction bases outside the gene matches: 9. The CDR3 has 14 amino acids. The CDR3 reads CSAGVDRGAGELFF. DNA of the CDR3: TGCAGCGCTGGCGTCGACAGGGGGGCCGGGGAGCTGTTTTTT.

This chain links TRBV5-1 with TRBJ1-3; D gene uncertain. This CDR3 is 15 amino acids long. Germline V gene sequence: CDR1 SGHRS, CDR2 YFSETQ. V lost 3 bases, J lost 0 bases, and 10 bases lay in between. CDR3 DNA: TGCGCCAGCAGCTCCGACTTTTTCTCTGGAAACACCATATATTTT. Protein: CASSSDFFSGNTIYF. Drawing the rest from reference TRBV5-1 and TRBJ1-3, the complete variable domain is KAGVTQTPRYLIKTRGQQVTLSCSPISGHRSVSWYQQTPGQGLQFLFEYFSETQRNKGNFPGRFSGRQFSNSRSEMNVSTLELGDSALYLCASSSDFFSGNTIYFGEGSWLTVV.

The genes are TRBV7-2 and TRBJ2-3; tentative D call: TRBD1 (5 bases). Germline V gene sequence: CDR1 SGHTA, CDR2 FQGNSA. The CDR3 totals 15 residues. The V gene lost 2 bases and the J gene lost 2 bases, with 11 bases spanning the gap. CDR3 sequence: CASSLSAGPTDTQYF. Here the CDR3 DNA reads TGTGCCAGCAGCTTATCGGCAGGGCCCACAGATACGCAGTATTTT.

V is TRBV6-5 and J is TRBJ2-6; 7 nucleotides agree with TRBD1. Germline V CDR1 and CDR2: MNHEY, SVGAGI. Losses at the gene ends were 0 bases for V and 2 bases for J; bases not matched to a gene: 1. The CDR3 runs 16 residues. The CDR3 DNA reads TGTGCCAGCAGTTACTCCCAGGGGGCTGGGGCCAACGTCCTGACTTTC. It is translated as CASSYSQGAGANVLTF.